This passage covers 14 T cell receptor beta chains from one sample sequenced in a study of T cells in Graves' hyperthyroidism and ophthalmopathy. Amplification of TCR beta CDR3 regions was performed using RNA transcripts as template. In the first-round RT-PCR of the TCR CDR3, the HTBI primer set was used. TCRdb re-derived calls from the multiplex PCR reads in MiXCR, one entry per CDR3 protein. The data hold under 450,000 distinct CDR3 sequences, with approximately 15% observed a single time. Specimen: blood. Every receptor here comes from a woman between 18 and 29 years old with Graves' hyperthyroidism.

This clonotype came up many times. The chain has TRBV28 and TRBJ1-3; tentatively, D is TRBD1 (5 bases). The CDR3 runs to 14 residues. Trimming took 3 bases from V and 2 from J, leaving 8 bases between them. Germline V CDR1 and CDR2: MDHEN, SYDVKM. The CDR3 DNA reads TGTGCCAGCAGTTTTGTAGGGGCTGGAAACACCATATATTTT. Protein product: CASSFVGAGNTIYF.

The chain combines TRBV10-3 with TRBJ1-2, with D possibly matching TRBD1 (5 bases). The CDR3 is 11 residues long. CDR1 ENHRY and CDR2 SYGVKD come from the germline V gene. The CDR3 DNA sequence: TGTGTGGTGGGACTTGGCTATGGCTACACCTTC. Amino acids: CVVGLGYGYTF.

At least ten counts were recorded for this clonotype. This chain links TRBV20-1 with TRBJ2-2, with 8 bases that match TRBD2. Germline values: CDR1 DFQATT, CDR2 SNEGSKA (reference sequence). CDR3 length: 16 residues. V dropped 5 bases and J dropped 2; count of bases not matched to a gene: 10. DNA of the CDR3: TGCAGTGCTGTCGGAGATAGCGGGGCTAACACCGGGGAGCTGTTTTTT. The encoded protein is CSAVGDSGANTGELFF.

This chain joins TRBV20-1 and TRBJ2-2; 10 positions match TRBD2. Germline CDR1 DFQATT, CDR2 SNEGSKA (reference sequence). Trimming removed 0 bases from V and 6 bases from J; junction bases left unmatched: 7. The CDR3 contains 16 residues. The CDR3 protein is CSARDSSGRRAGELFF. The CDR3 DNA reads as TGCAGTGCTAGAGACTCTAGCGGGAGACGGGCCGGGGAGCTGTTTTTT.

This clonotype was counted many times. The gene calls are TRBV6-1 and TRBJ2-7; weak D call: TRBD1 (6 bases). This CDR3 has 14 amino acids. Looked up from germline, CDR1 is MNHNS and CDR2 is SASEGT. The ends were cut back, 6 bases at V and 3 bases at J, with 15 bases in the middle. The CDR3 DNA sequence: TGTGCCAGCAGCCTAACCGCCAGGGGCTACGAGCAGTACTTC. Protein sequence: CASSLTARGYEQYF.

The genes are TRBV20-1 and TRBJ2-7, with TRBD2 matching over 16 bases. CDR1 and CDR2 (germline): DFQATT, SNEGSKA (reference sequence). V lost 6 bases and J lost 0; bases outside the gene matches: 5. The CDR3 runs 16 residues. CDR3 DNA: TGCAGTGCCTGGGGACTAGCGGGAGGGCTCTCCTACGAGCAGTACTTC. It specifies CSAWGLAGGLSYEQYF.

V is TRBV5-6 and J is TRBJ1-1, with D possibly being TRBD1 (5 bases). Trimming pared 7 bases from V and 1 base from J, leaving 11 bases between. This CDR3 spans 13 amino acids. Germline V gives CDR1 SGHDT, CDR2 YYEEEE. The CDR3: CASYPGQNTEAFF. The CDR3 DNA follows: TGTGCCAGCTACCCCGGACAGAACACTGAAGCTTTCTTT.

The chain is built from TRBV18 and TRBJ2-1, with a weak D call TRBD2 (7 bases). Trimming pared 6 bases from V and 13 bases from J, leaving 19 bases between. The CDR3 covers 13 residues. Per the germline V gene, CDR1 is KGHSH and CDR2 is LQKENI. For the CDR3, the DNA is TGTGCCAGCTCTCAACCATCGGCGGGGGCCCAGTTCTTC. This translates into CASSQPSAGAQFF. Supplemented by reference TRBV18 and TRBJ2-1, the full variable domain reads NAGVMQNPRHLVRRRGQEARLRCSPMKGHSHVYWYRQLPEEGLKFMVYLQKENIIDESGMPKERFSAEFPKEGPSILRIQQVVRGDSAAYFCASSQPSAGAQFFGPGTRLTVL.

Note on this clonotype: Possible read error: a much larger clone is one base away. The V and J genes are TRBV29-1 and TRBJ1-1; D not certain. This CDR3 has 12 amino acids. CDR1 and CDR2 (germline): SQVTM, ANQGSEA. V was pared by 5 bases and J by 0 bases, with 7 bases between. CDR3 region: CSVTRMNTEAFF. The CDR3 DNA is TGCAGCGTTACCCGGATGAACACTGAAGCTTTCTTT.

Only a few counts were recorded for this clonotype. The rearrangement uses TRBV19 and TRBJ2-7, with 7 bases matching TRBD1. CDR3 size: 13 residues. Germline V CDR1 and CDR2: LNHDA, SQIVND (reference sequence). Trimming took 6 bases from V and 2 from J; bases not matched to a gene: 4. CDR3 amino acids: CASRGTAAYEQYF. The CDR3 nucleotides read TGTGCCAGTAGAGGGACAGCCGCCTACGAGCAGTACTTC.

For this clonotype: A much larger clone is a single base away; this may be a read error. The CDR3 nucleotides are TGTGCCATCAGTTTAAGGGGACAGGGGGCATGGGCTTTCTTT. Its translation is CAISLRGQGAWAFF. The chain carries TRBV10-3 and TRBJ1-1; TRBD1 matches 12 bases. Germline V gives CDR1 ENHRY, CDR2 SYGVKD. Germline trimming cut 5 bases from V and 11 bases from J; bases unmatched to any gene: 9. CDR3 length: 14 amino acids.

At least ten counts were recorded for this clonotype. The chain couples TRBV7-3 to TRBJ1-6, with D unclear. Germline V gene data show CDR1 as SGHTA and CDR2 as FQGTGA. V shed 5 bases and J shed 7 bases, with 18 bases lying between them. This CDR3 comprises 16 residues. CDR3 sequence: CASSPLGGRTNSPLHF. In nucleotides, the CDR3 is TGTGCCAGCAGCCCCCTTGGTGGCAGGACGAATTCACCCCTCCACTTT.

This clonotype appeared many times. The J gene is TRBJ2-1, the V gene TRBV7-3, with TRBD2 as a possible D gene (5 bases). This CDR3 is built from 14 residues. From germline, CDR1 is SGHTA and CDR2 FQGTGA. The germline V and J ends were trimmed by 4 bases and 1 base, with 8 bases remaining between them. The CDR3 loop is CASSSGGSYNEQFF. CDR3 in DNA: TGTGCCAGCAGCTCCGGAGGATCCTACAATGAGCAGTTCTTC. Full variable domain (outside the CDR3, taken from reference TRBV7-3 and TRBJ2-1): GAGVSQTPSNKVTEKGKYVELRCDPISGHTALYWYRQSLGQGPEFLIYFQGTGAADDSGLPNDRFFAVRPEGSVSTLKIQRTERGDSAVYLCASSSGGSYNEQFFGPGTRLTVL.

This clonotype was detected ten times or more. V gene TRBV7-2 combines with J gene TRBJ2-3; tentatively, D is TRBD2 (6 bases). The germline gives CDR1 SGHTA, CDR2 FQGNSA. The CDR3 is 12 residues long. Trimming left V 4 bases short and J 5 bases short, with 7 bases between. CDR3 coding DNA: TGTGCCAGCAGCTGGAGGGGAGATACGCAGTATTTT. Its protein is CASSWRGDTQYF.